The next 18 T cell receptor beta chains were all read from a single sample in a study of blood T cell repertoires in COVID-19. Libraries were prepared by immunoSEQ multiplex PCR; TCRdb keeps only in-frame clonotypes and omits some of them. The table lists 100,000 to 120,000 clones, more than 80% of them singletons. The sample consisted of peripheral blood. All receptors come from a woman aged 40 to 50 with acute or convalescent COVID-19.

The rearrangement links TRBV6-1 to TRBJ1-6; the match to TRBD1 covers 9 bases. CDR3 length: 14 residues. The ends lost 6 bases at V and 9 bases at J; junction bases unmatched: 6. Germline-derived CDR1 and CDR2 are MNHNS and SASEGT. The CDR3 DNA follows: TGTGCCAGCAGGCCCGGGACAGGGAGTTCACCCCTCCACTTT. Its translation is CASRPGTGSSPLHF.

The gene calls are TRBV5-1 and TRBJ2-5; TRBD2 is a possible D gene (6 bases). Germline CDR1 is SGHRS and CDR2 is YFSETQ. Deletions cut 4 bases from V and 0 bases from J, with 16 bases between. CDR3 size: 16 residues. The CDR3, as DNA: TGCGCCAGCAGCGCGGCCCCCCGGGGGTACCAAGAGACCCAGTACTTC. Protein: CASSAAPRGYQETQYF.

This clone was seen a handful of times. The chain has TRBV30 and TRBJ2-1; D perhaps matches TRBD1 (7 bases). The V gene lost 5 bases and the J gene lost 15 bases, with 14 bases spanning the gap. In germline, CDR1 is GTSNPN, CDR2 SVGIG (reference sequence). The CDR3 has 10 amino acids. CDR3 region: CAWGGTVLFF. The CDR3 DNA is TGTGCCTGGGGGGGGACAGTCCTGTTCTTC.

V is TRBV5-1 and J is TRBJ1-2; D remains ambiguous. Per germline, CDR1 SGHRS and CDR2 YFSETQ. V was pared by 5 bases and J by 4 bases, with 9 bases between. The CDR3 runs 12 residues. CDR3 protein: CASRGNSYGYTF. The CDR3 DNA reads TGCGCCAGCAGGGGTAACAGCTATGGCTACACCTTC.

This chain joins TRBV5-4 and TRBJ2-1; a weak D match, TRBD2 (5 bases). With 4 bases removed from V and 4 bases from J, the gap between germline ends came to 12 bases. Looked up from germline, CDR1 is SGHNT and CDR2 is YYREEE (reference sequence). The CDR3 consists of 14 residues. CDR3 DNA sequence: TGTGCCAGCAGCCCACAACGAGGGTACAATGAGCAGTTCTTC. Translating gives CASSPQRGYNEQFF.

The CDR3 DNA reads TGTGCCAGCAGCGAGAGACAGGGGGGTAACAATGAGCAGTTCTTC. Translation gives CASSERQGGNNEQFF. This chain joins TRBV27 and TRBJ2-1, with 9 bases identical to TRBD1. The J segment lost 5 bases and the V segment lost 6 bases, leaving 8 bases of the junction unmatched. Germline CDR1 is MNHEY and CDR2 is SMNVEV (reference sequence). The CDR3 is 15 amino acids.

The J gene is TRBJ2-3, the V gene TRBV3-1 (or the pseudogene TRBV3-2); D perhaps matches TRBD2 (6 bases). Germline CDR1 reads LGHDT; CDR2 reads YNNKEL (reference sequence). V was trimmed by 4 bases and J by 2 bases, leaving 7 bases between them. The CDR3 loop spans 13 amino acids. The CDR3 DNA sequence: TGTGCCAGCAGCCCGGACTACACAGATACGCAGTATTTT. Its translation is CASSPDYTDTQYF.

The CDR3 loop reads CASRRTVNTEAFF. In DNA form, the CDR3 reads TGTGCCAGCAGGAGGACAGTTAACACTGAAGCTTTCTTT. The J gene is TRBJ1-1, the V gene TRBV27, with D possibly matching TRBD1 (6 bases). Germline V gene data show CDR1 as MNHEY and CDR2 as SMNVEV (reference sequence). V lost 6 bases, J lost 2 bases, and 10 bases lay in between. The CDR3 sequence is 13 residues long.

This rearrangement joins TRBV6-6 to TRBJ1-2; 7 nucleotides agree with TRBD1. Germline V CDR1 and CDR2: MNHNY, SVGAGI (reference sequence). V was pared by 5 bases and J by 2 bases, with 8 bases of the junction left unmatched. The CDR3 sequence is 15 residues long. CDR3 protein: CASSLDRDSNYGYTF. CDR3 nucleotides: TGTGCCAGCAGTCTTGACCGGGACAGCAACTATGGCTACACCTTC.

The V gene is TRBV2, the J gene TRBJ2-3; 8 bases are shared with TRBD1. Germline-derived CDR1 and CDR2 are SNHLY and FYNNEI. The CDR3 extends over 16 amino acids. V was pared by 8 bases and J by 5 bases, with 15 bases of the junction left unmatched. The chain's CDR3 is CASLTRTGSFLDTQYF. CDR3 DNA: TGTGCCAGCCTGACACGGACAGGGAGCTTTCTAGATACGCAGTATTTT.

On this clone itself: Other DNA sequences in the same sample also yield this CDR3. J is TRBJ1-5 and V is TRBV2, with D uncertain. The CDR3 has 13 residues. The germline V and J ends were trimmed by 3 bases and 7 bases, with 10 bases remaining between them. Germline-derived CDR1 and CDR2 are SNHLY and FYNNEI. DNA of the CDR3: TGTGCCAGCAGTGAGTTGCGGAAACAGCCCCAGCATTTT. Its translation: CASSELRKQPQHF.

The chain links TRBV10-2 to TRBJ2-7; 7 bases are shared with TRBD1. CDR1 is WSHSY and CDR2 is SAAADI in the germline V gene. The J segment lost 2 bases and the V segment lost 5 bases, leaving 6 bases of the junction unmatched. CDR3 length: 14 amino acids. The chain's CDR3 is CASSKPGQTYEQYF. The CDR3 region has the DNA TGCGCCAGCAGTAAGCCGGGACAGACCTACGAGCAGTACTTC.

The rearrangement joins TRBV3-1 (or the pseudogene TRBV3-2) to TRBJ2-2; 7 bases line up with TRBD2. Per germline, CDR1 LGHDT and CDR2 YNNKEL (reference sequence). V lost 4 bases to trimming and J lost 1 base; unmatched junction nucleotides: 9. There are 17 residues in the CDR3. CDR3 residues: CASSLERTSLNTGELFF. The CDR3 bases are TGTGCCAGCAGCCTCGAGCGGACTAGTTTGAACACCGGGGAGCTGTTTTTT.

The J gene is TRBJ2-2, the V gene TRBV4-3; 9 nucleotides agree with TRBD2. The CDR3 spans 18 residues. The germline CDR1 and CDR2 sequences are LGHNA and YSLEER. The junction had 9 bases not matched to a gene; V was cut back by 1 base and J by 3 bases. The CDR3 reads CASSQGLSSGGYTGELFF. The CDR3 nucleotides read TGCGCCAGCAGCCAAGGGCTTTCGAGCGGGGGGTACACCGGGGAGCTGTTTTTT.

This clone has a single count. This chain connects TRBV28 to TRBJ1-1; 8 nucleotides agree with TRBD1. The V gene end was trimmed by 4 bases and the J gene end by 9 bases; junction bases not matched to a gene: 7. The CDR3 sequence is 13 residues long. In germline, CDR1 is MDHEN, CDR2 SYDVKM. Here the CDR3 DNA reads TGTGCCAGCAGTTACCATGGACAGGGCCAAGCTTTCTTT. This sequence encodes CASSYHGQGQAFF.

The CDR3 nucleotides read TGTGCCAGCAGGGACACAGGGGCGGTAGGTGGCTACACCTTC. Its protein product is CASRDTGAVGGYTF. This sequence joins TRBV25-1 and TRBJ1-2; 7 bases are shared with TRBD1. The V gene's germline CDR1 is MGHDK and CDR2 SYGVNS. CDR3 length: 14 amino acids. Germline trimming cut 6 bases from V and 7 bases from J; bases unmatched to any gene: 11.

The chain has TRBV10-2 and TRBJ2-3; 11 bases are a match to TRBD2. The V segment lost 5 bases and the J segment 3 bases; nucleotides outside the gene matches: 7. The germline V gene encodes CDR1 WSHSY and CDR2 SAAADI. This CDR3 spans 16 amino acids. The CDR3 sequence is CASSLNSGGGTDTQYF. CDR3 DNA: TGCGCCAGCAGTTTGAATAGCGGGGGGGGAACAGATACGCAGTATTTT.

The rearrangement uses TRBV5-1 and TRBJ1-2; 8 nucleotides match TRBD1. The CDR3 is 14 amino acids. The V gene end was trimmed by 2 bases and the J gene end by 8 bases; junction bases not matched to a gene: 8. Germline loops: CDR1 SGHRS, CDR2 YFSETQ. CDR3 residues: CASSFKQGESGYTF. The CDR3 coding sequence is TGCGCCAGCAGCTTTAAACAGGGGGAAAGCGGCTACACCTTC.